What follows is one TCR beta chain and its context. This sample was taken from a study of control samples from healthy donors and cancer patients. The data were produced by immunoSEQ multiplex PCR, yet TCRdb's version contains in-frame clones alone and is incomplete. The table shows approximately 160,000 clones, with more than 85% occurring only once. This CDR3 is 14 amino acids long. The V gene lost 4 bases and the J gene lost 1 base, with 11 bases spanning the gap. CDR1 and CDR2 from the germline V gene are KGHSH and LQKENI. The TCR comes from a woman in her thirties or forties in good health. Input material: blood. The rearrangement uses TRBV18 and TRBJ2-7, with D perhaps TRBD1 (6 bases). The CDR3 bases are TGTGCCAGCTCACTCCAACAGGGATCCTACGAGCAGTACTTC. This translates into CASSLQQGSYEQYF.